The 32 T cell receptor beta chains in this list originate from one sample, sequenced in a study of T-cell memory formation after mild COVID-19. TCRdb called the 5' RACE reads again in MiXCR, with one record for every CDR3 protein. This sample has about 540,000 distinct CDR3 sequences, with just over 20% found just once. Sample: PBMCs or a T cell subset sorted from them (not recorded which). The receptor source for this set is an adult woman who had mild COVID-19 (a few samples of this study predate the infection). Cell type and time point are not known.

This clonotype was recorded many times. This sequence joins TRBV12-3 or TRBV12-4 and TRBJ1-1, with a possible D match to TRBD1 (6 bases). Deletions cut 5 bases from V and 4 bases from J, with 14 bases between. This CDR3 contains 14 residues. The CDR3 DNA reads TGTGCCAGCAGTCCGAGGGGGGAGGGCACTGAAGCTTTCTTT. This translates into CASSPRGEGTEAFF.

This chain joins TRBV20-1 and TRBJ2-5, with TRBD2 as a possible D gene (6 bases). CDR1 is DFQATT and CDR2 is SNEGSKA in the germline V gene (reference sequence). This CDR3 contains 14 residues. With 5 bases removed from V and 5 bases from J, the gap between germline ends came to 18 bases. CDR3 sequence (DNA): TGCAGTGCTTCCGACGGGGGTTACGGGGAGACCCAGTACTTC. It yields the protein CSASDGGYGETQYF.

The J gene is TRBJ1-1, the V gene TRBV7-2, with D possibly being TRBD1 (5 bases). Germline V gene lookup returns CDR1 SGHTA and CDR2 FQGNSA. This CDR3 contains 15 residues. Trimming removed 5 bases at V and 0 bases at J, with 13 bases between. The CDR3 coding sequence is TGTGCCAGCAGCCTGGGCGGGGGTATGAACACTGAAGCTTTCTTT. This gives the protein CASSLGGGMNTEAFF.

Ten or more counts support this clonotype. CDR3 region: CASSYNYGYTF. CDR3 nucleotide sequence: TGTGCCAGCAGTTATAACTATGGCTACACCTTC. This chain uses TRBV6-6 with TRBJ1-2; no reliable D call. Germline values: CDR1 MNHNY, CDR2 SVGAGI (reference sequence). The V end lost 3 bases, the J end lost 1 base, and 0 bases lay between the germline ends. The CDR3 is made up of 11 amino acids.

The chain carries TRBV4-1 and TRBJ2-1; D perhaps matches TRBD2 (5 bases). The V end lost 1 base, the J end lost 0 bases, and 13 bases lay between the germline ends. The CDR3 runs to 17 residues. CDR1 is MGHRA, CDR2 YSYEKL, per germline. CDR3 residues: CASSQVGGGLSYNEQFF. The CDR3, as DNA: TGCGCCAGCAGCCAAGTGGGCGGCGGGCTCTCCTACAATGAGCAGTTCTTC.

The chain joins TRBV5-1 to TRBJ2-7; TRBD1 matches at 8 bases. V lost 4 bases to trimming and J lost 0 bases; unmatched junction nucleotides: 9. Germline loops: CDR1 SGHRS, CDR2 YFSETQ. The length of the CDR3 is 16 residues. In DNA form, the CDR3 reads TGCGCCAGCAGCGCGTCCCCCCAGGGGGCCTCCTACGAGCAGTACTTC. It is translated as CASSASPQGASYEQYF.

This sequence joins TRBV15 and TRBJ2-3, with D unclear. Per germline, CDR1 LNHNV and CDR2 YYDKDF (reference sequence). This CDR3 comprises 16 residues. V was shortened by 0 bases and J by 6 bases, with 16 bases between the two germline ends. The CDR3 region is CATSRDRYRAGDTQYF. CDR3 nucleotides: TGTGCCACCAGCAGAGATCGATATCGGGCCGGGGATACGCAGTATTTT.

The chain carries TRBV6-5 and TRBJ2-5; a weak D match, TRBD1 (7 bases). V lost 0 bases, J lost 5 bases, and 10 bases lay in between. The germline gives CDR1 MNHEY, CDR2 SVGAGI. The CDR3 has 14 amino acids. In DNA, the CDR3 is TGTGCCAGCAGTTACTCCAGGGGGGTGGAGACCCAGTACTTC. This encodes CASSYSRGVETQYF.

This clonotype was counted ten times or more. This may be a read error, as it is one base from a much larger clone. The J gene is TRBJ2-3, the V gene TRBV7-9; possibly TRBD2 for D (5 bases). CDR1 is SEHNR and CDR2 is FQNEAQ in the germline V gene (reference sequence). The CDR3 sequence is 13 residues long. CDR3 in DNA: TGCGCCAGCAGCTTGGAGGGCACAGATACGCAGTATTTT. It encodes CASSLEGTDTQYF.

This clonotype was recorded a few times. The V and J genes are TRBV9 and TRBJ2-7; tentatively, D is TRBD2 (6 bases). Trimming took off 3 bases at V and 2 bases at J, with 15 bases between the two ends. The CDR3 contains 15 residues. CDR1 and CDR2 (germline): SGDLS, YYNGEE. This CDR3 reads CASSAQNGGPYEQYF. CDR3 DNA sequence: TGTGCCAGCAGCGCTCAGAACGGGGGACCCTACGAGCAGTACTTC.

The chain combines TRBV5-6 with TRBJ2-3; 12 nucleotides align to TRBD2. Germline values: CDR1 SGHDT, CDR2 YYEEEE. The CDR3 extends over 19 amino acids. V gave up 4 bases and J gave up 4 bases; unmatched junction bases: 16. CDR3 loop: CASSRRDRRLAGASDTQYF. CDR3 bases: TGTGCCAGCAGCAGGAGGGACAGGCGACTAGCGGGAGCGTCAGATACGCAGTATTTT.

The gene calls are TRBV2 and TRBJ2-2; 9 bases align to TRBD1. The CDR3 consists of 15 residues. Trimming cost V 2 bases and J 6 bases; bases outside gene matches: 4. Germline values: CDR1 SNHLY, CDR2 FYNNEI. The CDR3 nucleotides are TGTGCCAGCAGTGAAAGGGACAGGGTATCCGGGGAGCTGTTTTTT. It specifies CASSERDRVSGELFF.

The rearrangement uses TRBV12-3 or TRBV12-4 and TRBJ2-1; 12 nucleotides match TRBD2. Trimming at V came to 5 bases and at J to 5 bases, leaving 7 bases not matched to a gene. The CDR3 covers 16 residues. The CDR3 here is CASSTRLAGVDNEQFF. The CDR3 nucleotides are TGTGCCAGCAGTACGCGACTAGCGGGAGTTGACAATGAGCAGTTCTTC.

The chain combines TRBV20-1 with TRBJ2-1; D gene unclear. Germline CDR1 and CDR2: DFQATT and SNEGSKA (reference sequence). The V and J ends lost 6 bases and 0 bases respectively, with 6 bases between them. The CDR3 is 12 amino acids. CDR3: CSAYSSYNEQFF. The CDR3 DNA sequence: TGCAGTGCGTACAGCTCCTACAATGAGCAGTTCTTC.

There are a few counts of this clonotype. V gene TRBV12-3 or TRBV12-4 combines with J gene TRBJ1-2; no clear D gene. Between the trimmed V and J ends, which lost 6 bases and 0 bases, there was a span of 11 bases. CDR3 length: 14 amino acids. The CDR3 DNA reads TGTGCCAGCAGCCAGGTGCTAGCTAACTATGGCTACACCTTC. Translation: CASSQVLANYGYTF.

This clonotype was counted between two and nine times. V is TRBV11-3 and J is TRBJ2-1; unclear D gene. CDR1 and CDR2 from the germline V gene are SGHNT and YENEEA. The germline V and J ends were trimmed by 1 base and 7 bases, with 14 bases remaining between them. The CDR3 has 15 amino acids. The CDR3 protein is CASSLAFAEGNEQFF. CDR3 DNA: TGTGCCAGCAGCTTAGCTTTCGCGGAAGGGAATGAGCAGTTCTTC.

This clonotype was detected a few times. J is TRBJ2-7 and V is TRBV10-3; D call uncertain. The germline V gene has CDR1 ENHRY and CDR2 SYGVKD. This CDR3 has 14 residues. V lost 4 bases and J lost 0, with 10 bases in between. This chain's CDR3 is CAISGNAVSYEQYF. CDR3 nucleotide sequence: TGTGCCATCAGTGGAAATGCGGTCTCCTACGAGCAGTACTTC.

This sequence joins TRBV20-1 and TRBJ2-1; D may be TRBD2 (6 bases). V lost 3 bases and J 5 bases, leaving 14 bases between the germline ends. The CDR3 runs to 14 residues. From germline, CDR1 is DFQATT and CDR2 SNEGSKA (reference sequence). The CDR3 nucleotides are TGCAGTGCTAGGATGGTTAGCGGCAACAATGAGCAGTTCTTC. It yields the protein CSARMVSGNNEQFF.

The table lists this clonotype with a few counts. The genes are TRBV4-2 and TRBJ1-1, with a possible D match to TRBD1 (6 bases). Germline CDR1 is LGHNA and CDR2 is YNFKEQ. V lost 1 base to trimming and J lost 3 bases, with 12 bases between them. CDR3 length: 15 residues. CDR3 sequence: CASSQVDKGDTEAFF. CDR3 DNA sequence: TGTGCCAGCAGCCAAGTTGATAAGGGGGACACTGAAGCTTTCTTT.

This clonotype occurred a few times. Relative to the germline gene, one junction end is altered; a read error may explain this. The rearrangement joins TRBV7-7 to TRBJ2-1, with a possible D match to TRBD1 (6 bases). Germline CDR1 and CDR2: SSHAT and FNYEAQ (reference sequence). The CDR3 has 13 amino acids. The CDR3, as DNA: TGTGCTAGCAGCCCAGGACAGCTCAATGAGCAGTTCTTC. Amino acids: CASSPGQLNEQFF.

This clonotype was seen only a few times. The CDR3 protein is CASSPQRNQPQHF. The CDR3 DNA reads TGTGCCAGCAGCCCACAGCGCAATCAGCCCCAGCATTTT. This chain joins TRBV7-2 and TRBJ1-5; D not resolved. V was clipped by 5 bases and J by 2 bases, with 7 bases between them. The CDR3 sequence is 13 residues long. The germline gives CDR1 SGHTA, CDR2 FQGNSA.

The rearrangement links TRBV10-3 to TRBJ2-5; D may be TRBD2 (6 bases). Germline V CDR1 and CDR2: ENHRY, SYGVKD. The CDR3 covers 13 residues. Between the trimmed V and J ends, which lost 3 bases and 5 bases, there was a span of 10 bases. The CDR3 is CAISDSGRETQYF. CDR3 coding DNA: TGTGCCATCAGTGATTCAGGGAGGGAGACCCAGTACTTC.

This clonotype occurred a few times. This CDR3 reads CASSPAPFNYEQYF. The DNA of the CDR3 is TGTGCCAGCTCACCCGCTCCCTTCAACTACGAGCAGTACTTC. V and J are TRBV18 and TRBJ2-7; the D is unclear. V dropped 3 bases and J dropped 3 bases, with 12 bases sitting between them. This CDR3 has 14 residues. Per germline, CDR1 KGHSH and CDR2 LQKENI.

This clonotype was seen a few times. The chain couples TRBV9 to TRBJ2-1, with 12 bases identical to TRBD2. The trim removed 0 bases at V and 2 bases at J, leaving 3 bases unmatched. The CDR3 spans 17 residues. Per germline, CDR1 SGDLS and CDR2 YYNGEE. The CDR3, as DNA: TGTGCCAGCAGCGTAGTGGCTAGCGGGGGGGCCTACAATGAGCAGTTCTTC. Translating gives CASSVVASGGAYNEQFF.

The chain employs TRBV5-1 and TRBJ2-5; 14 nucleotides align to TRBD2. This CDR3 region has 16 residues. Losses at the gene ends were 4 bases for V and 5 bases for J; bases not matched to a gene: 7. Germline-derived CDR1 and CDR2 are SGHRS and YFSETQ. The CDR3 region has the DNA TGCGCCAGCAGCACCTGGGGGACTAGCGGGAGTGAGACCCAGTACTTC. This encodes CASSTWGTSGSETQYF.

This clonotype occurred a few times. This chain links TRBV7-9 with TRBJ1-1, with unresolved D. The CDR3 totals 15 residues. Per germline, CDR1 SEHNR and CDR2 FQNEAQ (reference sequence). V dropped 1 base and J dropped 0 bases, with 9 bases sitting between them. CDR3 sequence (DNA): TGTGCCAGCAGCTTAGTGCTACCGATGAACACTGAAGCTTTCTTT. This encodes CASSLVLPMNTEAFF.

This clonotype was observed many times. The chain uses TRBV19 and TRBJ2-2; D is perhaps TRBD1 (5 bases). The CDR3 loop spans 16 amino acids. Between the trimmed V and J ends, which lost 3 bases and 0 bases, there was a span of 11 bases. Germline lookup yields CDR1 LNHDA and CDR2 SQIVND (reference sequence). CDR3 sequence (DNA): TGTGCCAGTAGTATCTGGCAGGGAACGAACACCGGGGAGCTGTTTTTT. Translated: CASSIWQGTNTGELFF.

This clonotype turned up a few times. The chain has TRBV11-3 and TRBJ2-1; 9 bases are shared with TRBD2. The CDR3 extends over 15 amino acids. Germline CDR1 reads SGHNT; CDR2 reads YENEEA. Losses at the gene ends were 5 bases for V and 5 bases for J; bases not matched to a gene: 7. CDR3 sequence: CASSRSGTSNNEQFF. In DNA form, the CDR3 reads TGTGCCAGCAGCCGCTCCGGGACTAGCAACAATGAGCAGTTCTTC. The whole variable domain, filled in from reference TRBV11-3 and TRBJ2-1, reads EAGVVQSPRYKIIEKKQPVAFWCNPISGHNTLYWYLQNLGQGPELLIRYENEEAVDDSQLPKDRFSAERLKGVDSTLKIQPAELGDSAVYLCASSRSGTSNNEQFFGPGTRLTVL.

The chain joins TRBV29-1 to TRBJ2-2; 8 positions match TRBD2. This CDR3 region has 16 residues. CDR1 and CDR2 (germline): SQVTM, ANQGSEA. V dropped 5 bases and J dropped 3; count of bases not matched to a gene: 11. The CDR3 bases are TGCAGCGTTCCCAGCGGGAGCCCCAGGGACACCGGGGAGCTGTTTTTT. It codes for CSVPSGSPRDTGELFF.

This clonotype was counted between two and nine times. This sequence joins TRBV15 and TRBJ2-3; either TRBD1 or TRBD2 may fit D (5 bases each). V was pared by 5 bases and J by 0 bases, with 21 bases between. The germline CDR1 and CDR2 sequences are LNHNV and YYDKDF (reference sequence). The CDR3 is 18 amino acids. CDR3 coding DNA: TGTGCCACCAGCGAGGGAACGGCAGGGACCCCTAGCACAGATACGCAGTATTTT. It translates to CATSEGTAGTPSTDTQYF.

The chain joins TRBV7-3 to TRBJ2-7, with 11 bases matching TRBD2. J was trimmed by 3 bases and V by 5 bases; bases with no gene match: 6. The CDR3 has 15 residues. Germline V gene lookup returns CDR1 SGHTA and CDR2 FQGTGA. The chain's CDR3 is CASSLGTSGHYEQYF. Here the CDR3 DNA reads TGTGCCAGCAGCCTTGGGACTAGCGGCCACTACGAGCAGTACTTC.

A few counts support this clonotype. V is TRBV9 and J is TRBJ2-7; D not resolved. CDR1 and CDR2 from the germline V gene are SGDLS and YYNGEE. V was shortened by 4 bases and J by 3 bases, with 11 bases between the two germline ends. The CDR3 has 13 residues. The DNA of the CDR3 is TGTGCCAGCAGCCCGCCAGAAAACTACGAGCAGTACTTC. It is translated as CASSPPENYEQYF.